This TCR beta chain is from a study of T cell responses to AZD1222 COVID-19 vaccine. Data came from immunoSEQ multiplex PCR; TCRdb stores just in-frame clones and leaves some out. The data contain about 100,000 clones, around 89% of them seen just once; the ten biggest clones take up more than 1.5%. The ends lost 4 bases at V and 1 base at J; junction bases unmatched: 3. The CDR3 extends over 16 amino acids. CDR1 is MRHNA, CDR2 SNTAGT, per germline. The chain links TRBV6-4 to TRBJ2-3; 12 nucleotides line up with TRBD2. This clonotype originated in an adult in good health. The sample consisted of peripheral blood, taken on day 0 of AZD1222 vaccination. CDR3 amino acids: CASSARLAGGTDTQYF. The CDR3 DNA is TGTGCCAGCAGTGCCCGACTAGCGGGGGGCACAGATACGCAGTATTTT.